Listed here is a single T cell receptor beta chain. The antigen is unknown. Method: immunoSEQ multiplex PCR; TCRdb's copy keeps in-frame clones and lacks some. Of about 680,000 clones in the sample, 89% were seen once. CDR1 is MNHEY, CDR2 SMNVEV, per germline (reference sequence). This CDR3 is built from 15 residues. Trimming cost V 6 bases and J 5 bases; bases outside gene matches: 7. The data were taken from a study of Ad26.COV2.S vaccination and SARS-CoV-2 variants. Across the whole study: Among those in the COV1001 Ad26.COV2.S trial arm was the donor. Study-wide results and limits: Measures of TCR breadth and depth may have fallen short of total T cell responses.

Treatment specified: 19 received Ad26.COV2.S at low or high dose, single or two shots; 5 received placebo; per-sample allocation not given. It was on day 63 after the first vaccine or placebo injection that samples were taken. The material sequenced was peripheral blood, taken in a trial of Ad26.COV2.S vaccine versus placebo. The source is a person aged 18 to 59 who received the Ad26.COV2.S COVID-19 vaccine or a placebo. The chain joins TRBV27 to TRBJ2-7; 13 bases agree with TRBD2. The CDR3 DNA reads as TGTGCCAGCAGAACCGGGACTAGCGGGATCCACGAGCAGTACTTC. Translated, it gives CASRTGTSGIHEQYF.